This T cell receptor (beta chain) was identified during a study of blood T cell repertoires in COVID-19. Whole-study context: There were acute and convalescent COVID-19 samples, and they came from the United States, Italy and Spain. PBMCs, B-cell-depleted T cells, or T cells were the source of the cDNA or gDNA that made up the material.

Per the study methods: Nucleated cell number was recorded as an estimate derived from reference gene primer amplification. Profiled with immunoSEQ multiplex PCR; TCRdb holds only in-frame clones, not every one. The V and J calls and clone size are taken from that table; D and trimming were inferred from the DNA. Here the sample spans some 300,000 clones, roughly 86% being singletons. Germline CDR1 and CDR2: SEHNR and FQNEAQ (reference sequence). CDR3 length: 17 residues. After removal of 5 bases from V and 2 bases from J, the junction contained 12 bases not matched to a gene. Sequenced sample: peripheral blood. The chain links TRBV7-9 to TRBJ1-3; 7 bases are shared with TRBD1. The source is a man between 65 and 85 years old with acute or convalescent COVID-19. CDR3 amino acids: CASSQWTGNTPGNTIYF. DNA of the CDR3: TGTGCCAGCAGCCAATGGACAGGAAATACTCCTGGAAACACCATATATTTT. Full variable domain (rest looked up from reference TRBV7-9 and TRBJ1-3): DTGVSQNPRHKITKRGQNVTFRCDPISEHNRLYWYRQTLGQGPEFLTYFQNEAQLEKSRLLSDRFSAERPKGSFSTLEIQRTEQGDSAMYLCASSQWTGNTPGNTIYFGEGSWLTVV.